Listed here are 23 T cell receptor beta chains from one sample, sequenced in a study of cytomegalovirus exposure and HLA in healthy donors (dated by TCRdb to the late 2010s). Library generation was performed with the immunoSEQ multiplex PCR assay. The multiplex PCR relied on a mix of 60 forward primers for TCR Vbeta segments and 13 reverse primers for TCR Jbeta segments. Here the immuneACCESS table is served through TCRdb, limited to in-frame sequences with V and J called. Missing clones are a known gap in these copies; in checked studies unresolved V genes cover under half, and the rest lacks a known reason. The sample includes about 140,000 clones, with around 75% observed a single time. The top ten hold around 3.4% of the sample. The sequenced sample consisted of PBMCs. These receptors were collected from a man between 35 and 55 years old in good health and CMV-seronegative.

The V and J genes are TRBV28 and TRBJ1-5; tentative D call: TRBD1 (5 bases). Trimming stripped 6 bases from V and 11 bases from J, with 20 bases between. The CDR3 runs to 14 residues. CDR1 is MDHEN and CDR2 is SYDVKM in the germline V gene. The CDR3 coding sequence is TGTGCCAGCAGACTTACTGGGACGCGGGGGGCCCAGCATTTT. Translating gives CASRLTGTRGAQHF.

The rearrangement joins TRBV5-6 to TRBJ2-5; TRBD1 matches at 8 bases. The CDR3 runs 14 residues. Losses at the gene ends were 3 bases for V and 5 bases for J; bases not matched to a gene: 6. CDR1 and CDR2 (germline): SGHDT, YYEEEE. The CDR3 region is CASSSLTGVETQYF. CDR3 nucleotides: TGTGCCAGCAGCTCGTTGACAGGGGTCGAGACCCAGTACTTC.

The chain employs TRBV11-2 and TRBJ2-3; D is perhaps TRBD2 (6 bases). Trimming removed 3 bases from V and 6 bases from J, with 13 bases in between. The CDR3 totals 14 residues. Per the germline V gene, CDR1 is SGHAT and CDR2 is FQNNGV. The CDR3 here is CASSLLLASDTQYF. The CDR3 nucleotides read TGTGCCAGCAGCTTGTTACTAGCATCGGATACGCAGTATTTT.

The V call is TRBV6-4, the J call TRBJ2-1; 11 positions match TRBD2. V was pared by 6 bases and J by 7 bases, with 14 bases of the junction left unmatched. The length of the CDR3 is 17 residues. Looked up from germline, CDR1 is MRHNA and CDR2 is SNTAGT. DNA for the CDR3: TGTGCCAGCAGCCCAGAACTAGCGGGGGTGCCGGGGAATGAGCAGTTCTTC. This codes for CASSPELAGVPGNEQFF.

The genes are TRBV5-5 and TRBJ2-7; D is unclear. CDR1 and CDR2 (germline): SGHKS, YYEKEE (reference sequence). This CDR3 is 13 amino acids long. Trimming cost V 3 bases and J 2 bases, with 9 bases left between them. CDR3 amino acids: CASSSPSAYEQYF. CDR3 in DNA: TGTGCCAGCAGCTCGCCGAGTGCCTACGAGCAGTACTTC.

This rearrangement joins TRBV25-1 to TRBJ1-3; 8 bases match TRBD1. Germline-derived CDR1 and CDR2 are MGHDK and SYGVNS. V shed 2 bases, J shed 2 bases, and the junction held 2 bases outside the gene matches. The CDR3 spans 15 residues. The CDR3 is CASSEPGGAGNTIYF. CDR3 DNA sequence: TGTGCCAGCAGTGAACCAGGGGGCGCTGGAAACACCATATATTTT.

The gene calls are TRBV28 and TRBJ2-2; perhaps TRBD1 as D (6 bases). Germline V lookup: CDR1 MDHEN, CDR2 SYDVKM. Trimming stripped 4 bases from V and 5 bases from J, with 14 bases between. The length of the CDR3 is 15 residues. CDR3 region: CASSSPGVRTGELFF. The CDR3 DNA follows: TGTGCCAGCAGTTCGCCAGGGGTCCGGACCGGGGAGCTGTTTTTT.

The sample holds a few counts of this clone. The CDR3 reads CASSATGAEAFF. For the CDR3, the DNA is TGTGCCAGCAGCGCGACAGGGGCTGAAGCTTTCTTT. V and J are TRBV11-2 and TRBJ1-1, with TRBD1 matching over 8 bases. This CDR3 contains 12 residues. The junction had 2 bases not matched to a gene; V was cut back by 5 bases and J by 6 bases. Germline assignment: CDR1 SGHAT and CDR2 FQNNGV.

V gene TRBV11-2 combines with J gene TRBJ1-4; D call uncertain. Looked up from germline, CDR1 is SGHAT and CDR2 is FQNNGV. V gave up 2 bases and J gave up 4 bases, with 14 bases separating them. The CDR3 runs 16 residues. Here the CDR3 DNA reads TGTGCCAGCAGCTTAATGGTTGGAGTGTTTAATGAAAAACTGTTTTTT. Translating it yields CASSLMVGVFNEKLFF.

The CDR3 is CASSILGGVADTQYF. The CDR3 DNA follows: TGTGCCAGTAGTATATTGGGGGGGGTTGCAGATACGCAGTATTTT. The chain employs TRBV19 and TRBJ2-3; 7 nucleotides line up with TRBD2. CDR1 LNHDA and CDR2 SQIVND come from the germline V gene (reference sequence). The V segment lost 2 bases and the J segment 4 bases; nucleotides outside the gene matches: 6. This CDR3 is 15 amino acids long.

V is TRBV14 and J is TRBJ2-1; perhaps TRBD1 as D (6 bases). The V and J ends lost 0 bases and 9 bases respectively, with 18 bases between them. This CDR3 has 16 amino acids. Germline assignment: CDR1 SGHDN and CDR2 FVKESK. CDR3 sequence reads: CASSQDLRSVDSEQFF. The DNA of the CDR3 is TGTGCCAGCAGCCAAGATTTGAGGTCGGTGGACAGTGAGCAGTTCTTC.

The chain joins TRBV5-1 to TRBJ1-5; D gene ambiguous. The ends were cut back, 2 bases at V and 6 bases at J, with 12 bases in the middle. CDR1 SGHRS and CDR2 YFSETQ come from the germline V gene. CDR3 length: 14 amino acids. CDR3 in amino acids: CASSFGGDGQPQHF. Written as DNA, the CDR3 is TGCGCCAGCAGCTTCGGAGGAGACGGTCAGCCCCAGCATTTT.

The rearrangement links TRBV18 to TRBJ2-3; 8 bases fit TRBD1. The CDR3 runs to 17 residues. The V and J ends lost 3 bases and 5 bases, in that order; junction bases with no gene match: 13. The germline CDR1 and CDR2 sequences are KGHSH and LQKENI. DNA for the CDR3: TGTGCCAGCTCACCCATCGGCAGGGGGCTTACAGGAGATACGCAGTATTTT. This sequence encodes CASSPIGRGLTGDTQYF.

This chain uses TRBV5-1 with TRBJ2-5, with TRBD1 matching 10 bases. After removal of 0 bases from V and 3 bases from J, the junction contained 2 bases not matched to a gene. Germline V gives CDR1 SGHRS, CDR2 YFSETQ. This CDR3 is built from 15 residues. CDR3: CASSLGQGAKETQYF. CDR3 sequence (DNA): TGCGCCAGCAGCTTGGGACAGGGGGCTAAAGAGACCCAGTACTTC.

CDR3 region: CASSSPSQAGNTIYF. For the CDR3, the DNA is TGTGCCAGCAGCTCGCCCAGCCAGGCTGGAAACACCATATATTTT. This rearrangement joins TRBV5-4 to TRBJ1-3; D gene ambiguous. Germline-derived CDR1 and CDR2 are SGHNT and YYREEE (reference sequence). The ends were cut back, 3 bases at V and 2 bases at J, with 12 bases in the middle. The CDR3 totals 15 residues.

Turning to this clone: Other nucleotide sequences in the sample specify the same CDR3. This chain uses TRBV12-5 with TRBJ2-3; possibly TRBD1 for D (5 bases). This CDR3 comprises 16 residues. V was trimmed by 5 bases and J by 2 bases, leaving 17 bases between them. CDR1 LGHNT and CDR2 FRNRAP come from the germline V gene. As DNA, the CDR3 is TGTGCTAGTGGTCCGGGCGTGGGGCTAATCACAGATACGCAGTATTTT. Translation gives CASGPGVGLITDTQYF.

This clone was counted a few times. CDR3 bases: TGCGCCAGCAGCCAAGGTCGCCTACAGCCCGGGACAGGAGCCTACGAGCAGTACTTC. The encoded protein is CASSQGRLQPGTGAYEQYF. V gene TRBV4-3 combines with J gene TRBJ2-7, with 8 bases identical to TRBD1. Germline V lookup: CDR1 LGHNA, CDR2 YSLEER. This CDR3 has 19 amino acids. V was pared by 1 base and J by 2 bases, with 16 bases of the junction left unmatched.

This chain uses TRBV7-2 with TRBJ2-5; TRBD1 agrees at 8 bases. The V and J ends lost 3 bases and 0 bases, in that order; junction bases with no gene match: 12. CDR1 is SGHTA, CDR2 FQGNSA, per germline. The CDR3 runs to 18 residues. The CDR3 DNA sequence: TGTGCCAGCAGCTTGCGACAACCTACAGGGGGTTACCAAGAGACCCAGTACTTC. It codes for CASSLRQPTGGYQETQYF.

This chain links TRBV5-1 with TRBJ2-1; D might be TRBD1 (6 bases). Germline values: CDR1 SGHRS, CDR2 YFSETQ. This CDR3 has 15 amino acids. V shed 3 bases and J shed 4 bases, with 14 bases lying between them. CDR3 in DNA: TGCGCCAGCAGCTCCATGACAGGTGAATACAATGAGCAGTTCTTC. It codes for CASSSMTGEYNEQFF.

This clone was counted once. One end of the junction is discordant with germline, which a read error may explain. The V gene is TRBV7-9, the J gene TRBJ2-7; no clear D. This CDR3 region has 12 residues. Germline lookup yields CDR1 SEHNR and CDR2 FQNEAQ (reference sequence). The CDR3 nucleotides are TGTTCCAGCAGCCCCGACAACTACGAGCAGTACTTC. Amino acid sequence: CSSSPDNYEQYF. The full variable domain, its missing parts supplied by reference TRBV7-9 and TRBJ2-7, is DTGVSQNPRHKITKRGQNVTFRCDPISEHNRLYWYRQTLGQGPEFLTYFQNEAQLEKSRLLSDRFSAERPKGSFSTLEIQRTEQGDSAMYLCSSSPDNYEQYFGPGTRLTVT.

This clone has only a few counts. The chain uses TRBV30 and TRBJ1-5; 7 bases line up with TRBD1. There are 13 residues in the CDR3. Germline loops: CDR1 GTSNPN, CDR2 SVGIG (reference sequence). The V gene end was trimmed by 0 bases and the J gene end by 4 bases; junction bases not matched to a gene: 0. CDR3 loop: CAWSVQGNQPQHF. In DNA, the CDR3 is TGTGCCTGGAGTGTACAGGGGAATCAGCCCCAGCATTTT.

The V and J genes are TRBV14 and TRBJ1-1; D not certain. V was trimmed by 5 bases and J by 1 base, leaving 11 bases between them. Germline values: CDR1 SGHDN, CDR2 FVKESK. The length of the CDR3 is 14 residues. As DNA, the CDR3 is TGTGCCAGCAGCGCAACAAGATCGAACACTGAAGCTTTCTTT. Its protein product is CASSATRSNTEAFF.

The chain employs TRBV27 and TRBJ1-5; D ambiguous. Germline CDR1 reads MNHEY; CDR2 reads SMNVEV (reference sequence). The CDR3 is made up of 15 amino acids. V gave up 8 bases and J gave up 2 bases, with 16 bases separating them. The CDR3 nucleotides are TGTGCCAGCGGGAGGTCACTGATAGGCAATCAGCCCCAGCATTTT. It codes for CASGRSLIGNQPQHF.